This TCR beta chain was captured by sequencing in a study of monozygotic twins with inflammatory bowel disease. TCRdb re-called the 5' RACE reads; every CDR3 protein appears as one record, without DNA. The sample features about 200,000 distinct CDR3 sequences, with about 8% in its top ten. The CDR3 runs to 14 residues. V usage is TRBV12-3 or TRBV12-4 and J usage is TRBJ2-3; no DNA is available, so the TRBD1 call from TCRdb remains unchecked. The sequenced sample was blood. This clonotype was sampled from a human donor with ulcerative colitis or Crohn's disease, or a healthy co-twin of an affected twin (not recorded which). Here the CDR3 reads CASSPTGGPDTQYF.